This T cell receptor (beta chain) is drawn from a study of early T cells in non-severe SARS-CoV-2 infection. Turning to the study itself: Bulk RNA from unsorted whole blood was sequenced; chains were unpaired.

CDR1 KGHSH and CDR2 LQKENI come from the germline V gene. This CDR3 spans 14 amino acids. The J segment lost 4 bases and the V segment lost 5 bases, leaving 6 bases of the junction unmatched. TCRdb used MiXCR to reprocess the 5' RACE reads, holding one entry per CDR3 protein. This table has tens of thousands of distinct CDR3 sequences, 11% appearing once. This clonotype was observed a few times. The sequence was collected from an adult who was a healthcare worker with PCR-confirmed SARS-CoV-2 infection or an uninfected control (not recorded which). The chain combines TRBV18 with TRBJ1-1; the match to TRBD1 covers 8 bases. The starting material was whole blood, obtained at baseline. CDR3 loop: CASSSQGAGTEAFF. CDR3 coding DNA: TGTGCCAGCTCAAGCCAGGGGGCGGGCACTGAAGCTTTCTTT.